Following are 10 T cell receptor beta chains from one sample sequenced in a study of blood T cells in healthy people across ages. PCR was performed a second time for roughly 7 to 12 cycles using a sample-barcoded 5' primer and a J-beta primer mix. Via MiXCR, TCRdb re-called the 5' RACE reads, giving one row per CDR3 protein. The repertoire holds 790,000 or so distinct CDR3 sequences, with around half as singletons. Input material: blood. The receptors originated from an elderly man in good health.

The table lists this clonotype with a count of one. The chain links TRBV29-1 to TRBJ1-5, with unresolved D. V lost 6 bases, J lost 7 bases, and 13 bases lay in between. CDR3 length: 12 amino acids. Germline V gives CDR1 SQVTM, CDR2 ANQGSEA. The CDR3 loop reads CSVGFRGQPQHF. CDR3 DNA: TGCAGCGTAGGATTCCGCGGCCAGCCCCAGCATTTT.

The J gene is TRBJ2-7, the V gene TRBV7-2; D gene ambiguous. The CDR3 runs to 13 residues. The germline V gene encodes CDR1 SGHTA and CDR2 FQGNSA. The germline V and J ends were trimmed by 5 bases and 3 bases, with 11 bases remaining between them. In DNA, the CDR3 is TGTGCCAGCAGCCTCGGACCCGACTACGAGCAGTACTTC. Translated: CASSLGPDYEQYF.

As regards this clonotype: The junction and the germline gene differ at one end; a read error may be behind it. The chain joins TRBV3-1 to TRBJ2-6; D could derive from TRBD1 or TRBD2 (5 bases each). The CDR3 consists of 13 residues. CDR1 and CDR2 from the germline V gene are LGHDT and YNNKEL (reference sequence). The CDR3 bases are TGTGCCAGCAGCCTTACCGGGGCCAGCGTCCTGACTTTC. As protein: CASSLTGASVLTF.

For the CDR3, the DNA is TGTGCCAGCAGCCAAGGGGAGTCCAATGAGCAGTTCTTC. Residues: CASSQGESNEQFF. The chain uses TRBV4-2 and TRBJ2-1; D might be TRBD2 (5 bases). Deletions cut 1 base from V and 6 bases from J, with 7 bases between. Germline V gene sequence: CDR1 LGHNA, CDR2 YNFKEQ. The CDR3 loop spans 13 amino acids.

This clonotype was seen more than once but under ten times. V and J are TRBV20-1 and TRBJ1-2; D unclear. The CDR3 sequence is 12 residues long. Between the trimmed V and J ends, which lost 6 bases and 8 bases, there was a span of 16 bases. The germline V gene encodes CDR1 DFQATT and CDR2 SNEGSKA (reference sequence). CDR3 bases: TGCAGTGCCGTAACACCGGTGGGGGGCTACACCTTC. Translated: CSAVTPVGGYTF.

This clonotype occurred a few times. The CDR3 spells CASSPGTSASYEQYF. The CDR3 bases are TGTGCCAGCAGCCCAGGCACTAGCGCATCCTACGAGCAGTACTTC. The chain has TRBV7-9 and TRBJ2-7; 7 bases line up with TRBD2. Trimming removed 5 bases from V and 1 base from J; junction bases left unmatched: 8. Germline assignment: CDR1 SEHNR and CDR2 FQNEAQ (reference sequence). This CDR3 has 15 residues.

The genes are TRBV5-1 and TRBJ2-3; no clear D gene. Between the trimmed V and J ends, which lost 0 bases and 4 bases, there was a span of 9 bases. This CDR3 has 14 residues. Germline V gene data show CDR1 as SGHRS and CDR2 as YFSETQ. The CDR3 nucleotides are TGCGCCAGCAGCTTGGGGTCCTTCTCAGATACGCAGTATTTT. Its protein product is CASSLGSFSDTQYF. Full variable domain (rest looked up from reference TRBV5-1 and TRBJ2-3): KAGVTQTPRYLIKTRGQQVTLSCSPISGHRSVSWYQQTPGQGLQFLFEYFSETQRNKGNFPGRFSGRQFSNSRSEMNVSTLELGDSALYLCASSLGSFSDTQYFGPGTRLTVL.

V usage is TRBV28 and J usage is TRBJ2-3; no definite D call. The length of the CDR3 is 14 residues. V shed 5 bases and J shed 9 bases, with 18 bases lying between them. Germline V gene sequence: CDR1 MDHEN, CDR2 SYDVKM. CDR3 region: CASSVSRGGDTQYF. In nucleotides, the CDR3 is TGTGCCAGCAGTGTGTCCCGTGGCGGAGACACGCAGTATTTT.

Of note for this clonotype: A much larger clone lies one base from this, so it may be a read error. The chain has TRBV7-9 and TRBJ2-1; 9 bases are shared with TRBD1. The CDR3 is made up of 11 amino acids. The germline V gene encodes CDR1 SEHNR and CDR2 FQNEAQ (reference sequence). V trimming: 10 bases; J trimming: 13 bases; junction bases outside the gene matches: 8. CDR3 loop: CAIGTGQTQFF. As DNA, the CDR3 is TGTGCCATTGGGACAGGGCAGACCCAGTTCTTC.

This clonotype was observed a single time. The chain recombines TRBV2 with TRBJ2-7, with TRBD2 identical over 11 bases. The CDR3 has 17 residues. The germline gives CDR1 SNHLY, CDR2 FYNNEI. V lost 6 bases and J lost 7; bases outside the gene matches: 17. The DNA of the CDR3 is TGTGCCAGCAGGGACCTACGAGGACTAGCGGGTGGGAATGAGCAGTACTTC. Amino acid sequence: CASRDLRGLAGGNEQYF.